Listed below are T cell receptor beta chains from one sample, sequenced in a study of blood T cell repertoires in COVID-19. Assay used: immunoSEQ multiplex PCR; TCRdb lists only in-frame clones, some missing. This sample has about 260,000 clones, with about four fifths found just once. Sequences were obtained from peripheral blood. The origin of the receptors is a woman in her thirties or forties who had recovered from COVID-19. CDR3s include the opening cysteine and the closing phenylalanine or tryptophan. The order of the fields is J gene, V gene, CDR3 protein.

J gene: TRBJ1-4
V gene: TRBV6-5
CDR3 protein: CASSYSWGGDEKLFF

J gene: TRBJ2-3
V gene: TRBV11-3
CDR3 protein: CASSLRGGLTDTQYF

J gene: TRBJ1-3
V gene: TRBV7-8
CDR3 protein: CASSSQTLSGNTIYF

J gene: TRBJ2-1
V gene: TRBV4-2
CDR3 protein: CASSQARGSSYNEQFF

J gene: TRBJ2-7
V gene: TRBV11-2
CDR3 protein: CASSIGQGPSYEQYF

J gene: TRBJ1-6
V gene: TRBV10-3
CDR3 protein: CAISESTQGPISPLHF

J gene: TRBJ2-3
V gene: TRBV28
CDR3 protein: CASSSPTSVADTQYF

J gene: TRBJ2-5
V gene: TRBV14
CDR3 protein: CASSQVPAGIQETQYF

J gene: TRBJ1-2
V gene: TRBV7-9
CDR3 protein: CASSLLNNGADGYTF

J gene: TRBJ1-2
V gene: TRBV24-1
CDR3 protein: CATSDFAQGGYTF

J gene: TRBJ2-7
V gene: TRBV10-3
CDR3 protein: CASRDTTYEQYF

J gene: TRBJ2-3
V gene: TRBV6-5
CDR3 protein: CASSYRGGPTDTQYF

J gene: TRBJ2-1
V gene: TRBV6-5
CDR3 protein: CASTTLAGAYNEQFF

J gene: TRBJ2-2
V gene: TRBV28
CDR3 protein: CATSLNTGELFF

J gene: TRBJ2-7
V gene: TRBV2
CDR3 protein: CASMGGQPPAEQYF

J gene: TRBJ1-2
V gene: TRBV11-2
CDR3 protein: CASSLLGQGFGYTF

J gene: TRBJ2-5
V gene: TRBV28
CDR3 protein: CASSLTGRSSDF

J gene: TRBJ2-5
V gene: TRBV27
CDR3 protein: CASSSGQQQETQYF

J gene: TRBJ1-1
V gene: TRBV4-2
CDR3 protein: CASGSTGIGTEAFF

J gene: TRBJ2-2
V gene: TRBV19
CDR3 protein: CASSSSGGSNTGELFF

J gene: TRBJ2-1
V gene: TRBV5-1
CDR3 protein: CASSSQGVFYNEQFF

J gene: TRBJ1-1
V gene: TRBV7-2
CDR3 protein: CASSPRLGQGAGTEAFF

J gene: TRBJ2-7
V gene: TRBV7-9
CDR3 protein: CASRQDLHYEQYF

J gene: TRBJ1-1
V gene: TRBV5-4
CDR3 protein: CASSSRDRNTEAFF

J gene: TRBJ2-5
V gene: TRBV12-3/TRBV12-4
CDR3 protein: CASSLGGTKTQYF

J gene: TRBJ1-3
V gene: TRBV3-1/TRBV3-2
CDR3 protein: CASSQEWSNGNTIYF

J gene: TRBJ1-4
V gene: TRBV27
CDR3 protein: CASSLYGGNEKLFF

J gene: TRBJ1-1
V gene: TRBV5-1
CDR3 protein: CASSDGRWAGDTEAFF

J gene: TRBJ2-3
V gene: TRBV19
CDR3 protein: CASSMAGQVDTQYF

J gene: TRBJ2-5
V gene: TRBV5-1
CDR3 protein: CASSLASGQIQETQYF

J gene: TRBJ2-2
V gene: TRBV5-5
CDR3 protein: CASSLVWGGSWLFF

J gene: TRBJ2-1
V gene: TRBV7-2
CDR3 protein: CASSLLGRGGAYNEQFF

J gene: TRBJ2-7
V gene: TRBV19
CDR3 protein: CASSSGGAAYEQYF

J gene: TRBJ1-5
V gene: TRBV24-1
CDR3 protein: CATEGGNNQPQHF

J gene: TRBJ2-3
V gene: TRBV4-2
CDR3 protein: CASSQKPPRSGGNTDTQYF

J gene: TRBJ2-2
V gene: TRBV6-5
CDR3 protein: CASSFGTGDFTGELFF

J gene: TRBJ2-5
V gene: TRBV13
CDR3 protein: CASSDRRQYGAGTQYF

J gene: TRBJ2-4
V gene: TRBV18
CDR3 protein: CASSPPSGSKNIQYF

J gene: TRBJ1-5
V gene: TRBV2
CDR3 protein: CASSLIDQPQHF

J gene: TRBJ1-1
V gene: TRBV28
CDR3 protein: CASSVGTRSAEAFF

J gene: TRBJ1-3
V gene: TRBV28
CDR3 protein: CATESGTAGNTIYF

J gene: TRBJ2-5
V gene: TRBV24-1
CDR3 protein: CATSDFSGGRRETQYF

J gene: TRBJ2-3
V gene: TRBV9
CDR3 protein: CASSLTGVSTDTQYF

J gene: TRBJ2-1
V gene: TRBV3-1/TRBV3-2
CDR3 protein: CASSPLAGRNEQFF

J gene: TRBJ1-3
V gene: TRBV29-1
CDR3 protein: CSGLRGSGNTIYF

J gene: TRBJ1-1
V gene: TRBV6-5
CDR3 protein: CASSYLLQGTEAFF

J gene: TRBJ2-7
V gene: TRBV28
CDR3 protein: CASSLQGTSYEQYF

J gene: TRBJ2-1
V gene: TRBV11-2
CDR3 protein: CASSLGLYNEQFF

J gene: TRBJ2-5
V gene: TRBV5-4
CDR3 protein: CARPTARTTRGEETQYF

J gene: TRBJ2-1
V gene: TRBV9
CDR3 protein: CASSAGGLAGWNEQFF

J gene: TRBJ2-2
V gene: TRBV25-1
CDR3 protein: CASSDGRGGTGELFF

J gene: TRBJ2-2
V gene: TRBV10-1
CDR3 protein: CASSSGGRETGELFF

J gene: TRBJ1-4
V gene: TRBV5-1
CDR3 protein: CASSLGLRTNEKLFF

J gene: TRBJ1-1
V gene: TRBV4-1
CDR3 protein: CASSHRDTEAFF

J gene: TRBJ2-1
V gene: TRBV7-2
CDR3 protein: CASSFTGGHEQFF

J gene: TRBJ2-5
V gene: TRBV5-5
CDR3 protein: CASSLGDRGGETQYF

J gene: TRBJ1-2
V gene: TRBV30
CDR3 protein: CAWSVQLKVVYGYTF

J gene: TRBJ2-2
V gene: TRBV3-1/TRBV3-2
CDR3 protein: CASSLGQGNTGELFF

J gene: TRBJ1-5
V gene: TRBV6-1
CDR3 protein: CASSDHYNQPQHF

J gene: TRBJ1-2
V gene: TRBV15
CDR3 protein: CATSRGGIANYGYTF